The 11 T cell receptor beta chains below come from one sample, sequenced in a study of CD8 T cells in ankylosing spondylitis. From the 5' RACE reads, TCRdb called clonotypes with MiXCR, one entry per CDR3 protein. The sample records under 300,000 distinct CDR3 sequences, around 10% being singletons. Sequencing was performed on blood, either unsorted or a sorted T cell fraction (not recorded which). These receptors were obtained from a male donor with ankylosing spondylitis or in good health (not recorded which).

This clonotype was counted only a few times. This chain uses TRBV7-2 with TRBJ2-3, with unresolved D. The CDR3 length is 15 residues. V lost 5 bases to trimming and J lost 0 bases, with 12 bases between them. Per the germline V gene, CDR1 is SGHTA and CDR2 is FQGNSA. The CDR3 nucleotides are TGTGCCAGCAGCCTGGGTTATACTAGCACAGATACGCAGTATTTT. It yields the protein CASSLGYTSTDTQYF.

This clonotype appeared many times. The rearrangement links TRBV5-1 to TRBJ2-3; D gene uncertain. The length of the CDR3 is 14 residues. Trimming left V 6 bases short and J 0 bases short, with 11 bases between. Per the germline V gene, CDR1 is SGHRS and CDR2 is YFSETQ. Written as DNA, the CDR3 is TGCGCCAGCACCCGAGGAGTTAGCACAGATACGCAGTATTTT. Translated, it gives CASTRGVSTDTQYF. Supplemented by reference TRBV5-1 and TRBJ2-3, the full variable domain reads KAGVTQTPRYLIKTRGQQVTLSCSPISGHRSVSWYQQTPGQGLQFLFEYFSETQRNKGNFPGRFSGRQFSNSRSEMNVSTLELGDSALYLCASTRGVSTDTQYFGPGTRLTVL.

In its sample, this clonotype was seen a few times. The rearrangement joins TRBV7-9 to TRBJ1-1, with D possibly being TRBD1 (6 bases). V lost 5 bases, J lost 2 bases, and 21 bases lay in between. The CDR3 covers 17 residues. CDR1 SEHNR and CDR2 FQNEAQ come from the germline V gene (reference sequence). CDR3: CASSRFGGPSINTEAFF. The CDR3 DNA reads TGTGCCAGCAGCCGGTTTGGGGGCCCTTCCATTAACACTGAAGCTTTCTTT.

This clonotype was detected ten times or more. The V and J genes are TRBV7-9 and TRBJ1-1, with TRBD1 as a possible D gene (5 bases). V was trimmed by 5 bases and J by 6 bases, leaving 13 bases between them. Germline-derived CDR1 and CDR2 are SEHNR and FQNEAQ (reference sequence). This CDR3 is 13 amino acids long. Here the CDR3 reads CASSVGTYPEAFF. CDR3 DNA sequence: TGTGCCAGCAGCGTCGGGACTTACCCTGAAGCTTTCTTT. The whole variable domain, remainder taken from reference TRBV7-9 and TRBJ1-1, is DTGVSQNPRHKITKRGQNVTFRCDPISEHNRLYWYRQTLGQGPEFLTYFQNEAQLEKSRLLSDRFSAERPKGSFSTLEIQRTEQGDSAMYLCASSVGTYPEAFFGQGTRLTVV.

This clonotype was counted at least ten times. The chain combines TRBV12-3 or TRBV12-4 with TRBJ1-2; tentative D call: TRBD1 (5 bases). Trimming cost V 6 bases and J 8 bases, with 10 bases left between them. The CDR3 extends over 11 amino acids. In DNA form, the CDR3 reads TGTGCCAGCAGGGGGGTCGGAGGCTACACCTTC. Translation gives CASRGVGGYTF.

This clonotype has at least ten counts. The chain links TRBV28 to TRBJ1-1, with 7 bases lining up with TRBD1. The germline V gene encodes CDR1 MDHEN and CDR2 SYDVKM. V trimming: 6 bases; J trimming: 6 bases; junction bases outside the gene matches: 10. This CDR3 contains 14 residues. The CDR3: CASSLNRGRAEAFF. The CDR3 DNA sequence: TGTGCCAGCAGCCTTAACAGGGGAAGGGCTGAAGCTTTCTTT.

There are many counts of this clonotype. The chain carries TRBV5-1 and TRBJ1-2; D is possibly TRBD1 (6 bases). From germline, CDR1 is SGHRS and CDR2 YFSETQ. There are 13 residues in the CDR3. V lost 0 bases, J lost 13 bases, and 16 bases lay in between. The CDR3 loop is CASSLGDTPSVTF. The CDR3 coding sequence is TGCGCCAGCAGCTTGGGGGACACGCCTAGCGTCACCTTC.

This clonotype was seen only a few times. The chain combines TRBV6-4 with TRBJ2-3; 8 nucleotides match TRBD2. J was trimmed by 4 bases and V by 3 bases; bases with no gene match: 9. The length of the CDR3 is 16 residues. Germline loops: CDR1 MRHNA, CDR2 SNTAGT. The CDR3 sequence: CASSEEAGGSADTQYF. The CDR3 DNA follows: TGTGCCAGCAGTGAAGAGGCGGGAGGTAGCGCAGATACGCAGTATTTT.

This clonotype was counted ten times or more. This chain connects TRBV11-2 to TRBJ2-2; D might be TRBD1 or TRBD2, each matching 5 bases. CDR3 length: 16 amino acids. Trimming took 7 bases from V and 0 from J, leaving 15 bases between them. Germline lookup yields CDR1 SGHAT and CDR2 FQNNGV. This CDR3 is CASTYLGASNTGELFF. CDR3 bases: TGTGCCAGCACCTATCTCGGGGCTTCGAACACCGGGGAGCTGTTTTTT. Complete variable domain (other parts from reference TRBV11-2 and TRBJ2-2): EAGVAQSPRYKIIEKRQSVAFWCNPISGHATLYWYQQILGQGPKLLIQFQNNGVVDDSQLPKDRFSAERLKGVDSTLKIQPAKLEDSAVYLCASTYLGASNTGELFFGEGSRLTVL.

V gene TRBV21-1 combines with J gene TRBJ2-4. TRBV21-1 is classified as a pseudogene. This CDR3 region has 10 residues. CDR3 nucleotide sequence: TGTGCCAGCAGGAGACCATCTCAGTACTTC. Its protein product is CASRRPSQYF.

In its sample, this clonotype was seen many times. This chain connects TRBV5-1 to TRBJ1-1; a possible D gene is TRBD1 (5 bases). V shed 0 bases and J shed 0 bases, with 6 bases lying between them. CDR3 length: 14 amino acids. Germline V lookup: CDR1 SGHRS, CDR2 YFSETQ. The CDR3 here is CASSLEGMNTEAFF. CDR3 in DNA: TGCGCCAGCAGCTTGGAGGGGATGAACACTGAAGCTTTCTTT.